The present entry profiles one T cell receptor beta chain with its context. What it recognizes is unknown. Germline V lookup: CDR1 SGHRS, CDR2 YFSETQ. The CDR3 totals 15 residues. The V segment lost 7 bases and the J segment 8 bases; nucleotides outside the gene matches: 14. Employing constant-segment primers, 5'RACE generated TCR alpha and TCR beta cDNA libraries bearing sample barcodes and UMIs. TCRdb itself ran the 5' RACE reads through MiXCR, one entry per CDR3 protein. Of fewer than 250,000 distinct CDR3 sequences in the sample, 27% were seen once. This entry comes from a study of T-cell memory formation after mild COVID-19. Study outcomes and limitations: The finding that pre-infection memory included some responding clones suggested that cross-reactive memory joined. Chiefly within CM and EM were the contracting CD4+ clones; CD8+ ones were within EMRA.

The specimen sequenced was PBMCs or a T cell subset sorted from them (not recorded which). The chain links TRBV5-1 to TRBJ2-1; 8 bases agree with TRBD2. This clonotype was sampled from an adult woman who had mild COVID-19 (a few samples of this study predate the infection). Cell type and time point are not known. The CDR3 region has the DNA TGCGCCAGCGTGCGAGTCGGGGGGGCTGCCGATGAGCAGTTCTTC. This translates into CASVRVGGAADEQFF.